Detailed here is one T cell receptor (beta chain). This CDR3 has 14 residues. The germline V gene encodes CDR1 MGHRA and CDR2 YSYEKL. Trimming cost V 2 bases and J 0 bases, with 8 bases left between them. This sample was included in a study of blood T cell repertoires in COVID-19. As for the study in general: COVID-19 samples, acute and convalescent, were from the United States, Italy and Spain. T cells, B-cell-depleted T cells, or PBMCs provided the cDNA or gDNA that served as material.

As handled by the study authors: Reference gene primer amplification gave nucleated cell count estimates. Sequencing used immunoSEQ multiplex PCR; TCRdb keeps in-frame clones, though not all of them. That table is the source of V, J and clone size, and D and trimming were worked out from the DNA. The sample lists around 270,000 clones, approximately 90% occurring once. This clonotype originated in a man aged 35 to 55 with acute or convalescent COVID-19. Sequenced: peripheral blood. The gene calls are TRBV4-1 and TRBJ2-7; tentative D call: TRBD1 (5 bases). The CDR3 is CASSQHRNSYEQYF. The CDR3 DNA is TGCGCCAGCAGCCAACACAGGAACTCCTACGAGCAGTACTTC.